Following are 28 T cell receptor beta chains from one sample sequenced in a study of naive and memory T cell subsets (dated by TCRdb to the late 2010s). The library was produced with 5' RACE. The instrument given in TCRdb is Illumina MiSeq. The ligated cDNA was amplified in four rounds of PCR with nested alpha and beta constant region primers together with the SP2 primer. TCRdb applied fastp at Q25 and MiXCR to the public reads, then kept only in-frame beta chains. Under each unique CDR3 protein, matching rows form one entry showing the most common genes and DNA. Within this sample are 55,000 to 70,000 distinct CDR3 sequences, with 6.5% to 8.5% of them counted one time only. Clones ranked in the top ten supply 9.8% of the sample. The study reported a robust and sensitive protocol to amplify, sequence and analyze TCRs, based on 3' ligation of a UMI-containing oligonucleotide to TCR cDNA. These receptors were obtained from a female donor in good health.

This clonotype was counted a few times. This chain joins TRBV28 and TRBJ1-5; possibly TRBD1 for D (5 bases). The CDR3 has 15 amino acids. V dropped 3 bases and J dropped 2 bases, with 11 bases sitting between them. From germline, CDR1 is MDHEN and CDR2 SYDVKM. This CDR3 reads CASSLPSGGNQPQHF. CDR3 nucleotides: TGTGCCAGCAGTTTGCCGTCGGGGGGCAATCAGCCCCAGCATTTT.

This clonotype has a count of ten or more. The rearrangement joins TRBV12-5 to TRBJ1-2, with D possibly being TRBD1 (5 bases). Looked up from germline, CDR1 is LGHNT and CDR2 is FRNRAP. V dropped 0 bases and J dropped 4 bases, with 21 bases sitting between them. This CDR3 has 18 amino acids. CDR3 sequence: CASGLVLGRGPSIYGYTF. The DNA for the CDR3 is TGTGCTAGTGGTTTGGTACTGGGCCGGGGACCCTCAATCTATGGCTACACCTTC.

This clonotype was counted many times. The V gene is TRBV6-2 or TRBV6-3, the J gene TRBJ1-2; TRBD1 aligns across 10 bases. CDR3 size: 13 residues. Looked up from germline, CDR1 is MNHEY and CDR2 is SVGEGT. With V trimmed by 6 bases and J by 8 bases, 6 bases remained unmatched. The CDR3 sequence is CASRGTGESGYTF. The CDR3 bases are TGTGCCAGCAGGGGGACAGGGGAAAGCGGCTACACCTTC.

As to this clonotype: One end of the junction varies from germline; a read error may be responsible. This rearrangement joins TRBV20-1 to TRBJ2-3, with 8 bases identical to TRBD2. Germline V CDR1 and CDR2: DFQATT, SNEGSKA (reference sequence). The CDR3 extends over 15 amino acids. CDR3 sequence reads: CSALDPLRGGSKTLF. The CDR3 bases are TGCAGTGCCCTAGACCCTCTCCGGGGGGGTTCCAAAACCCTTTTT.

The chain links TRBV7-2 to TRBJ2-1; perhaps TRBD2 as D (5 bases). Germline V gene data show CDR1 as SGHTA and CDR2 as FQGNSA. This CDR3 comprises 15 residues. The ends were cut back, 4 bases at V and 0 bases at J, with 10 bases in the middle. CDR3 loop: CASSYSGSSYNEQFF. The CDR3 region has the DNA TGTGCCAGCAGCTACAGTGGGAGCTCCTACAATGAGCAGTTCTTC.

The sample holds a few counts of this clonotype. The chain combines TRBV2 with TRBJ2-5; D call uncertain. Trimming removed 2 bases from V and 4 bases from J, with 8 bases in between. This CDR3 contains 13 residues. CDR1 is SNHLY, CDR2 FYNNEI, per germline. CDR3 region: CASSENSLETQYF. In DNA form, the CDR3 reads TGTGCCAGCAGTGAAAACTCATTAGAGACCCAGTACTTC. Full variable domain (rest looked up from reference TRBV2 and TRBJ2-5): EPEVTQTPSHQVTQMGQEVILRCVPISNHLYFYWYRQILGQKVEFLVSFYNNEISEKSEIFDDQFSVERPDGSNFTLKIRSTKLEDSAMYFCASSENSLETQYFGPGTRLLVL.

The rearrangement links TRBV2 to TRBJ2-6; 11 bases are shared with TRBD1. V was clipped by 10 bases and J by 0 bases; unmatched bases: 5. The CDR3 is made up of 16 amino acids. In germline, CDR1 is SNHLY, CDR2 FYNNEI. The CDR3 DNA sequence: TGTGCCAAAGGACAGGGGGCCATCTCTGGGGCCAACGTCCTGACTTTC. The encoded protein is CAKGQGAISGANVLTF.

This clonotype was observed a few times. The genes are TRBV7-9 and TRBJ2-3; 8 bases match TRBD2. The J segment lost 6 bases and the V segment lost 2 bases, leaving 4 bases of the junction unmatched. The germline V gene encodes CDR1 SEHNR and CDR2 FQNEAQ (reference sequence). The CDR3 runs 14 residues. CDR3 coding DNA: TGTGCCAGCAGCTTAACGACTAGCGCGGATACGCAGTATTTT. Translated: CASSLTTSADTQYF.

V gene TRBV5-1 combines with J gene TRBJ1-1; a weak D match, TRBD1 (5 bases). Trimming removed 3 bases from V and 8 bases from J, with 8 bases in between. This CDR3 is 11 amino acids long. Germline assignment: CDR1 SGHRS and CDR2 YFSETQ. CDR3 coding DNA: TGCGCCAGCAGCTGGTGGGGCGAAGCTTTCTTT. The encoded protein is CASSWWGEAFF.

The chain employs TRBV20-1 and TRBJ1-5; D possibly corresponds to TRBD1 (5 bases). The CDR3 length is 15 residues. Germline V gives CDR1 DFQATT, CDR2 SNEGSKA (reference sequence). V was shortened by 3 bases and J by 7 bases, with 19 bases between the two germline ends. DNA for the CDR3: TGCAGTGCTAGTAGAGGTACGGGGGGTGACCAGCCCCAGCATTTT. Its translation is CSASRGTGGDQPQHF.

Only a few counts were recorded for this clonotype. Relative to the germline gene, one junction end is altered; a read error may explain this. The chain's CDR3 is CASSESTSGTGAPF. As DNA, the CDR3 is TGCGCCAGCAGTGAGTCGACGTCCGGGACAGGGGCCCCCTTC. V gene TRBV10-2 combines with J gene TRBJ2-7; 10 bases match TRBD1. The CDR3 has 14 amino acids. Germline V gene sequence: CDR1 WSHSY, CDR2 SAAADI.

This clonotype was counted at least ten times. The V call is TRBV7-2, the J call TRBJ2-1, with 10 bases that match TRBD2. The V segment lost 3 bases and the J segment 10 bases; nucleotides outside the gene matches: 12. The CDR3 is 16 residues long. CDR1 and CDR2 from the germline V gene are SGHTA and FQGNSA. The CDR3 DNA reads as TGTGCCAGCAGCTTCTCCGGGACTAGCGCCGCGGGCGAGCAGTTCTTC. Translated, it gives CASSFSGTSAAGEQFF.

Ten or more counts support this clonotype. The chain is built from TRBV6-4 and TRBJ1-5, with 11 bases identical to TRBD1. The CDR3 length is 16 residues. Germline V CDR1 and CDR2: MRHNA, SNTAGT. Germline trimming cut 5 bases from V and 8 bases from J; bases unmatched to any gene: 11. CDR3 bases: TGTGCCAGCAGTACAGGACAGGGGGCCTTAACGAAGCCCCAGCATTTT. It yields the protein CASSTGQGALTKPQHF.

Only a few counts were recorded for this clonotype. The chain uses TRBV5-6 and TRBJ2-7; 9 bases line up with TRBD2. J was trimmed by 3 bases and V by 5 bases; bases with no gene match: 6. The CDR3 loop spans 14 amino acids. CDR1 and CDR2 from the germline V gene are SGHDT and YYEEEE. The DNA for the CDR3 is TGTGCCAGCAGTAAGCTAGCGGGGAGCTACGAGCAGTACTTC. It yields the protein CASSKLAGSYEQYF.

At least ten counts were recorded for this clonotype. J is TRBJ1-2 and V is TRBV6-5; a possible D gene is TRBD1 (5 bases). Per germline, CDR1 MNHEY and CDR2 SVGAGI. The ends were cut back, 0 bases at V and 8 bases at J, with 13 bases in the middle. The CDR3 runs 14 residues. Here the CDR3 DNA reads TGTGCCAGCAGTTACTCGTTATCCAGGGACGGCTACACCTTC. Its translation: CASSYSLSRDGYTF.

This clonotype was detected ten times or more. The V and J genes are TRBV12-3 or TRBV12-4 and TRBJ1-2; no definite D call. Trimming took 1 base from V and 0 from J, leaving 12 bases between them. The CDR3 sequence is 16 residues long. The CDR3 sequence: CASSLGGAGSNYGYTF. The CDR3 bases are TGTGCCAGCAGTTTAGGCGGAGCGGGATCTAACTATGGCTACACCTTC.

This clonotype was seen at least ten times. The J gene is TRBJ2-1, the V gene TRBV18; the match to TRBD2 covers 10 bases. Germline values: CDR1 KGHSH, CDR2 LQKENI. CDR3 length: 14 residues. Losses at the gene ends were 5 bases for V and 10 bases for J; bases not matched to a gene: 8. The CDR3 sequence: CASSAETSGVEQFF. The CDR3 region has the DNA TGTGCCAGCTCAGCCGAAACTAGCGGGGTCGAGCAGTTCTTC.

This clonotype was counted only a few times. The chain's CDR3 is CASKKDSWTEAFF. CDR3 bases: TGTGCCAGCAAAAAGGACAGTTGGACTGAAGCTTTCTTT. The J gene is TRBJ1-1, the V gene TRBV28, with D tentatively TRBD1 (6 bases). CDR1 is MDHEN and CDR2 is SYDVKM in the germline V gene. V lost 7 bases, J lost 5 bases, and 14 bases lay in between. The CDR3 runs to 13 residues.

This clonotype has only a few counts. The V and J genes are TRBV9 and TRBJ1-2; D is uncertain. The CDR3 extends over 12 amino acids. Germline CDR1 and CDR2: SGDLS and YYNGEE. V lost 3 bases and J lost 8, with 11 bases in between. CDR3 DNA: TGTGCCAGCAGCGCAGCTATTGCGGGCTACACCTTC. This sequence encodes CASSAAIAGYTF.

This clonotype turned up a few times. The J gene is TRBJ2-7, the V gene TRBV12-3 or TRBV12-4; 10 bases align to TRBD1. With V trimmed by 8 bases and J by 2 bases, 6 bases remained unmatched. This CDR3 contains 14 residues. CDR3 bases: TGTGCCAGCGCCCCGGGACAGGGGACCTACGAGCAGTACTTC. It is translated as CASAPGQGTYEQYF.

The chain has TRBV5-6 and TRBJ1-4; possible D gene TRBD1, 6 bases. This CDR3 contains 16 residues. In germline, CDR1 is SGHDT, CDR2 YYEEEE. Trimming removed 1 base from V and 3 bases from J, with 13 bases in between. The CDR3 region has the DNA TGTGCCAGCAGCTTGAGCCGGGGGCACTCTAATGAAAAACTGTTTTTT. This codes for CASSLSRGHSNEKLFF.

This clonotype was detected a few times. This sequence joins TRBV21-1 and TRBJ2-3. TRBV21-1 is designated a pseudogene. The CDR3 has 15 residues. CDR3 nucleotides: TGTGCCAGCAGCGCCCAAAAACCGCGTCGGGATACGCAGTATTTT. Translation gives CASSAQKPRRDTQYF.

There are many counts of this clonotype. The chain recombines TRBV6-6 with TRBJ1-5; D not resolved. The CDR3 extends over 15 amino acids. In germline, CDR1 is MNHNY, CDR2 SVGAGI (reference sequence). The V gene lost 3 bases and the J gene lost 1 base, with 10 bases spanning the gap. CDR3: CASSYEGYSNQPQHF. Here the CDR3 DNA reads TGTGCCAGCAGTTATGAAGGGTACAGCAATCAGCCCCAGCATTTT.

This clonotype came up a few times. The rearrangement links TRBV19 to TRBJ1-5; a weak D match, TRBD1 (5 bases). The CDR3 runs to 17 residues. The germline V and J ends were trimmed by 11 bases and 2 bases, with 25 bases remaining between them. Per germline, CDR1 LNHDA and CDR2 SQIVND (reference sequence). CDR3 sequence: CAASLGRAVVGNQPQHF. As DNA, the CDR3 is TGTGCCGCGTCTCTGGGCAGGGCAGTAGTGGGCAATCAGCCCCAGCATTTT.

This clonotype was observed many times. CDR3 region: CSAPTSGGQADTQYF. The CDR3 coding sequence is TGCAGTGCCCCTACTAGCGGGGGCCAGGCAGATACGCAGTATTTT. The rearrangement joins TRBV20-1 to TRBJ2-3; 11 bases agree with TRBD2. The junction had 9 bases not matched to a gene; V was cut back by 6 bases and J by 4 bases. CDR1 is DFQATT and CDR2 is SNEGSKA in the germline V gene (reference sequence). The CDR3 covers 15 residues.

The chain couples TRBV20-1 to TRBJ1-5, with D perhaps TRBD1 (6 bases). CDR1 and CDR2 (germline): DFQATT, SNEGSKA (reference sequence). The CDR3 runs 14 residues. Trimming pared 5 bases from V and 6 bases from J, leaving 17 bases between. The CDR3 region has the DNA TGCAGTGCTCAAGCGGGGGCCGAACGTCAGCCCCAGCATTTT. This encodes CSAQAGAERQPQHF.

The CDR3 region is CASSFAWGLHSSQYF. CDR3 in DNA: TGTGCCAGCAGTTTTGCCTGGGGGCTCCACTCTTCCCAGTACTTC. The rearrangement links TRBV12-3 or TRBV12-4 to TRBJ2-5, with a weak D call TRBD1 (6 bases). CDR3 length: 15 residues. V was clipped by 3 bases and J by 9 bases, with 20 bases between them.

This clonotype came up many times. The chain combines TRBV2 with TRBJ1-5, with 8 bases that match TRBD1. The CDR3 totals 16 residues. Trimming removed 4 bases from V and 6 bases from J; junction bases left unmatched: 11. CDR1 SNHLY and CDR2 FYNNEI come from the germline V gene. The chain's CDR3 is CASSVGSGGAGQPQHF. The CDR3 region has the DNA TGTGCCAGCAGTGTCGGCTCAGGGGGCGCGGGTCAGCCCCAGCATTTT.